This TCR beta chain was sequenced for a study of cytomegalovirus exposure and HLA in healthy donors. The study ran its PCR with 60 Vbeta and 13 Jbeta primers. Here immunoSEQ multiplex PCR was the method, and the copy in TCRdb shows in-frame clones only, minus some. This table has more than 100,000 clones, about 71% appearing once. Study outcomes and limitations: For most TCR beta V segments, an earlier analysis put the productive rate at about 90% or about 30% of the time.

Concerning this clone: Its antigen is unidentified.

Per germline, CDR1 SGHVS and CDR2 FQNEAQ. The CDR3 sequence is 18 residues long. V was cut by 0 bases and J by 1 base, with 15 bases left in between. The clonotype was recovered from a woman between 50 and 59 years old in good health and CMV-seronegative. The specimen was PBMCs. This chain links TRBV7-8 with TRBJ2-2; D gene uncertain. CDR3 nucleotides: TGTGCCAGCAGCTTAGCCGCATCGCTAACTCAGAACACCGGGGAGCTGTTTTTT. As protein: CASSLAASLTQNTGELFF.